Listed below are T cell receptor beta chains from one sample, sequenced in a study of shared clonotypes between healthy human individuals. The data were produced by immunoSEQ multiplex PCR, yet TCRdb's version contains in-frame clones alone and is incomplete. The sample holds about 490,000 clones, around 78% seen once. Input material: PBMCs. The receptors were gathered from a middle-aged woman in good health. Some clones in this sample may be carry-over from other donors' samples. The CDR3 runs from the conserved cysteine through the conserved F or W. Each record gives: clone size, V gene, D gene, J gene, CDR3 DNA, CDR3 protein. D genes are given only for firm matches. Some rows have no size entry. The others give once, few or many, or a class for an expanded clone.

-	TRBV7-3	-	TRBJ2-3	TGTGCCAGCAGCCAAACGGGTTCTAGCACAGATACGCAGTATTTT	CASSQTGSSTDTQYF
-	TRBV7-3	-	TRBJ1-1	TGTGCCAGCAGCCCCCCGGGGGGGGGCACTGAAGCTTTCTTT	CASSPPGGGTEAFF
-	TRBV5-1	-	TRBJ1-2	TGCGCCAGCAGCTTGGAGGCAGGGGAAGTGAAAGGCTACACCTTC	CASSLEAGEVKGYTF
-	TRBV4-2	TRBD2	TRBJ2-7	TGTGCCAGCAGCAACAGCGGGAGGGGAACCTACGAGCAGTACTTC	CASSNSGRGTYEQYF
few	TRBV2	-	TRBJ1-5	TGTGCCAGCAGTCTCGGAGGGGATCAGCCCCAGCATTTT	CASSLGGDQPQHF
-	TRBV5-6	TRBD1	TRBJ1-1	TGTGCCAGCAGCCCACTCCGGGACAGGGGAGCCAACACTGAAGCTTTCTTT	CASSPLRDRGANTEAFF
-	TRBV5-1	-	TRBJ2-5	TGCGCCAGCAGCTTGGCGCAGACCCAGTACTTC	CASSLAQTQYF
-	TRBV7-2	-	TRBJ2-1	TGTGCCAGCAGCTTAAGGGGGAGTACCTACAATGAGCAGTTCTTC	CASSLRGSTYNEQFF
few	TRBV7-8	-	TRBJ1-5	TGTGCCAGCAGCCCCTTACGCGGTTGGGTGGAGAGCAATCAGCCCCAGCATTTT	CASSPLRGWVESNQPQHF
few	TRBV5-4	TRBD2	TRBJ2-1	TGTGCCAGCAGCCGGACTAGCGGGAGTCGTAATGAGCAGTTCTTC	CASSRTSGSRNEQFF
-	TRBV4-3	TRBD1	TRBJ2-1	TGCGCCAGCAGCCAAGATCGCAGGGGGCGACCCTACAATGAGCAGTTCTTC	CASSQDRRGRPYNEQFF
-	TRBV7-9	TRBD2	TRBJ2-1	TGTGCCAGCAGTTCCCGACTAGCGGGAGGCTCCAATGAGCAGTTCTTC	CASSSRLAGGSNEQFF
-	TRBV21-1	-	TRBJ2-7	TGTGCCAGCAGCAAAGTGAGCACAGGGAACGGACGTGAGCAGTACTTC	CASSKVSTGNGREQYF
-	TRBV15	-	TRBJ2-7	TGTGCCACCAGCAGCCAGAAAGCCTTCTTTTCCTACGAGCAGTACTTC	CATSSQKAFFSYEQYF
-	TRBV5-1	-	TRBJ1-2	TGCGCCAGCAGCCTATCAGGGGTAGAAGGCTACACCTTC	CASSLSGVEGYTF
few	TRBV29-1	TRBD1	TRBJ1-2	TGCAGCGTCGCCCTCCCAGGGGGCGCGTTAGGCTACACCTTC	CSVALPGGALGYTF
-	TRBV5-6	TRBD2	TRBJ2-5	TGTGCCAGCAGCTTAGCGGGAGGGCTTGAGACCCAGTACTTC	CASSLAGGLETQYF
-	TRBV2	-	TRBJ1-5	TGTGCCAGCAGTCCAACTTTTCAGCGGGGTCAGCCCCAGCATTTT	CASSPTFQRGQPQHF
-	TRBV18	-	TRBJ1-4	TGTGCCAGCTCACCTGAGGGGTTGGTTGGTGAAAAACTGTTTTTT	CASSPEGLVGEKLFF
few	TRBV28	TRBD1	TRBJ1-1	TGTGCCAGCGTCCAGGGGGGGGGTTATGAAGCTTTCTTT	CASVQGGGYEAFF
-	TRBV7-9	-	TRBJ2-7	TGTGCCAGCAATCAGGGTAGCTACTACGAGCAGTACTTC	CASNQGSYYEQYF
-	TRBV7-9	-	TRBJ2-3	TGTGCCAGCAGCCCTGTCACAGATACGCAGTATTTT	CASSPVTDTQYF
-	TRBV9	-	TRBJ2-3	TGTGCCAGCAGCGTAGCCCGAGGGACAGATACGCAGTATTTT	CASSVARGTDTQYF
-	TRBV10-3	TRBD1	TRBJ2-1	TGTGCCATCAGTGAGCGGCAGGGGGCCATTGAGCAGTTCTTC	CAISERQGAIEQFF
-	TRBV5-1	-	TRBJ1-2	TGCGCCAGCAGCTTGGATGGGGGTTCTGATGGCTACACCTTC	CASSLDGGSDGYTF
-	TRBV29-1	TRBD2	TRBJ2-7	TGCAGCGTTGAAGCCGTAGCCCGAGCGGGGGCCCGGGAGGAGCAGTACTTC	CSVEAVARAGAREEQYF
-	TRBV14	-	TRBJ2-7	TGTGCCAGCAGCCAATCGGGATACGAGCAGTACTTC	CASSQSGYEQYF
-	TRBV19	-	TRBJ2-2	TGTGCCAGTAGTATAGGACTCCGAAGAGGGGCGAACACCGGGGAGCTGTTTTTT	CASSIGLRRGANTGELFF
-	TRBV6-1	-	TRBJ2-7	TGTGCCAGCAGCGCCGGGACCCCTGCCTCCGAGCAGTACTTC	CASSAGTPASEQYF
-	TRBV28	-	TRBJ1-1	TGTGCCAGCAGTTTAGGGGGAGCAGGGGTGAGCACTGAAGCTTTCTTT	CASSLGGAGVSTEAFF
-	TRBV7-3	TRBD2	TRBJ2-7	TGTGCCAGCAGCTTAAGAGGGGAGGGCAGGGAATGGTCCTACGAGCAGTACTTC	CASSLRGEGREWSYEQYF
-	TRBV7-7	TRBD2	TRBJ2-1	TGTGCCAGCAGCCTACTAGCGGGGGAATACAATGAGCAGTTCTTC	CASSLLAGEYNEQFF
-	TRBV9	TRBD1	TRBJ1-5	TGTGCCAGCAGCCCTCTGGGACAGCTCAATCAGCCCCAGCATTTT	CASSPLGQLNQPQHF
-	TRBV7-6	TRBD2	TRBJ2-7	TGTGCCAGCAGCTTAGCGCGGGGGGCGGGCGAGCAGTACTTC	CASSLARGAGEQYF
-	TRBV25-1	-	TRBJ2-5	TGTGCCAGCAGTGAATCGGGTCAAGAGACCCAGTACTTC	CASSESGQETQYF